This T cell receptor beta chain originates from a study of human T cells and chemical hapten exposure. This clonotype was seen only a few times. Via MiXCR, TCRdb re-called the RACE reads, giving one row per CDR3 protein. The table has about 180,000 distinct CDR3 sequences, 25% to 35% seen once. Per the germline V gene, CDR1 is MDHEN and CDR2 is SYDVKM. There are 14 residues in the CDR3. The V end was cut by 5 bases, the J end by 5 bases, with 15 bases between. The sample's time point: pre-sensitization, week 0. Treatment in this sample: therapeutic diphenylcyclopropenone sensitization with weekly scalp DPC.

The receptor's source is a woman aged 30 to 39 with alopecia areata. Some clones in this sample may be carry-over from other donors' samples. Sequences were derived from whole blood, sampled in connection with sensitization to the hapten diphenylcyclopropenone (DPC). This chain joins TRBV28 and TRBJ2-5; TRBD2 is a possible D gene (5 bases). CDR3 nucleotides: TGTGCCAGCAGTGAAACACGGGGATGGGAGACCCAGTACTTC. Its translation: CASSETRGWETQYF.